This TCR beta chain derives from a study of shared clonotypes between healthy human individuals. Across the study: Participating donors consisted of a couple of women and a few men aged 18 to 49.

All donors were healthy HIV-negative adults lacking recent acute infections or vaccinations. This CDR3 spans 15 amino acids. The germline V gene encodes CDR1 SGHRS and CDR2 YFSETQ. V was clipped by 5 bases and J by 4 bases; unmatched bases: 8. Around 290 ng DNA, tens of thousands of T cell genomes, went into unsorted PBMC replicate PCRs. Methods used by the authors: Quality scores were absent from the junction-only immunoSEQ sequences, so filtering differed. Sequencing used immunoSEQ multiplex PCR; TCRdb keeps in-frame clones, though not all of them. V and J calls and clone size are as listed in that table; D and trimming were resolved from the DNA. The table shows approximately 460,000 clones, with 60% to 80% occurring only once.

This chain joins TRBV5-1 and TRBJ2-7; 11 bases align to TRBD2. The sequenced material came from PBMCs. The sequence was collected from a woman in her 40s in good health. Some clones in this sample may be carry-over from other donors' samples. Written as DNA, the CDR3 is TGCGCCAGCAGGATGCGACTAGCGGGATCTTACGAGCAGTACTTC. Its protein product is CASRMRLAGSYEQYF.